What follows are 16 T cell receptor beta chains derived from one specimen sequenced in a study of cytomegalovirus exposure and HLA in healthy donors. The study ran its PCR with 60 Vbeta and 13 Jbeta primers. Profiling relied on immunoSEQ multiplex PCR, and the TCRdb table lists in-frame clones only, not all of them. The sample table includes tens of thousands of clones. The specimen was PBMCs. These receptors were taken from a woman between 55 and 75 years old in good health and CMV-seronegative.

The chain is built from TRBV27 and TRBJ1-1, with D possibly TRBD1 on 6 matching bases. Germline-derived CDR1 and CDR2 are MNHEY and SMNVEV (reference sequence). The CDR3 is made up of 17 amino acids. V lost 7 bases to trimming and J lost 0 bases, with 21 bases between them. CDR3 bases: TGTGCCAGCAATCCTGGGGGGGGCGGGCACATGAACACTGAAGCTTTCTTT. As protein: CASNPGGGGHMNTEAFF.

The chain carries TRBV14 and TRBJ2-1, with D possibly matching TRBD2 (6 bases). The CDR3 extends over 15 amino acids. V was shortened by 4 bases and J by 4 bases, with 14 bases between the two germline ends. Germline CDR1 reads SGHDN; CDR2 reads FVKESK. The CDR3 spells CASSPLEGAYNEQFF. The DNA of the CDR3 is TGTGCCAGCAGCCCCTTGGAGGGAGCTTACAATGAGCAGTTCTTC.

The gene calls are TRBV6-5 and TRBJ2-5; D is unresolved. The CDR3 runs to 12 residues. Germline V lookup: CDR1 MNHEY, CDR2 SVGAGI. V lost 9 bases and J lost 2, with 10 bases in between. The CDR3 loop reads CASRLGQETQYF. For the CDR3, the DNA is TGTGCCAGTCGACTCGGGCAAGAGACCCAGTACTTC.

This chain joins TRBV4-3 and TRBJ2-3; 8 bases line up with TRBD2. This CDR3 has 19 residues. V gave up 0 bases and J gave up 0 bases; unmatched junction bases: 11. Germline loops: CDR1 LGHNA, CDR2 YSLEER. CDR3 DNA sequence: TGCGCCAGCAGCCAAGATCTACCGAGCGGGAGAACTAGCACAGATACGCAGTATTTT. Its translation is CASSQDLPSGRTSTDTQYF.

The J gene is TRBJ2-3, the V gene TRBV5-4; 9 bases map to TRBD1. Germline CDR1 and CDR2: SGHNT and YYREEE (reference sequence). The length of the CDR3 is 16 residues. Losses at the gene ends were 2 bases for V and 1 base for J; bases not matched to a gene: 5. DNA for the CDR3: TGTGCCAGCAGCTTAGTAACAGGGGGCGGCACAGATACGCAGTATTTT. Translated, it gives CASSLVTGGGTDTQYF.

The rearrangement uses TRBV6-5 and TRBJ2-7; perhaps TRBD2 as D (6 bases). CDR1 MNHEY and CDR2 SVGAGI come from the germline V gene. The germline V and J ends were trimmed by 2 bases and 4 bases, with 15 bases remaining between them. This CDR3 is built from 15 residues. DNA for the CDR3: TGTGCCAGCAGTTACATGGGGGGTGGGGGTTACGAGCAGTACTTC. It codes for CASSYMGGGGYEQYF.

The J gene is TRBJ2-1, the V gene TRBV7-3; D gene unclear. Germline loops: CDR1 SGHTA, CDR2 FQGTGA. V was trimmed by 4 bases and J by 6 bases, leaving 7 bases between them. CDR3 size: 12 residues. Here the CDR3 reads CASSSGGNEQFF. Written as DNA, the CDR3 is TGTGCCAGCAGCTCGGGTGGCAATGAGCAGTTCTTC. The complete variable domain, with remaining parts taken from reference TRBV7-3 and TRBJ2-1, reads GAGVSQTPSNKVTEKGKYVELRCDPISGHTALYWYRQSLGQGPEFLIYFQGTGAADDSGLPNDRFFAVRPEGSVSTLKIQRTERGDSAVYLCASSSGGNEQFFGPGTRLTVL.

The chain carries TRBV29-1 and TRBJ2-5, with TRBD1 matching over 9 bases. TRBJ2-7 explains the end of the DNA better; the J call may be wrong. The CDR3 length is 14 residues. Per germline, CDR1 SQVTM and CDR2 ANQGSEA. The CDR3 coding sequence is TGCAGTCTTTTCGGACAGGGGTTTTACTACGAGCAGTACTTC. Encoded protein: CSLFGQGFYYEQYF.

Details on this clone: Other DNA sequences in the same sample also yield this CDR3. The chain couples TRBV5-1 to TRBJ2-5; 8 nucleotides line up with TRBD1. CDR1 SGHRS and CDR2 YFSETQ come from the germline V gene. Losses at the gene ends were 0 bases for V and 5 bases for J; bases not matched to a gene: 0. The CDR3 has 13 amino acids. This CDR3 is CASSLGQGETQYF. DNA of the CDR3: TGCGCCAGCAGCTTGGGACAGGGGGAGACCCAGTACTTC.

The rearrangement links TRBV11-3 to TRBJ2-3; D possibly corresponds to TRBD2 (6 bases). Germline CDR1 and CDR2: SGHNT and YENEEA. Trimming shortened V by 5 bases and J by 0 bases, and 12 bases separated the two germline ends. The CDR3 loop spans 15 amino acids. CDR3 nucleotide sequence: TGTGCCAGCAGCAAACGGCGGGGCAGCACAGATACGCAGTATTTT. It codes for CASSKRRGSTDTQYF.

This chain uses TRBV19 with TRBJ1-1, with D possibly being TRBD1 (6 bases). The CDR3 covers 16 residues. Germline V gene sequence: CDR1 LNHDA, CDR2 SQIVND (reference sequence). Trimming cost V 7 bases and J 0 bases, with 18 bases left between them. The CDR3 sequence: CASTPGEGRMNTEAFF. CDR3 nucleotide sequence: TGTGCCAGTACTCCAGGGGAGGGGCGAATGAACACTGAAGCTTTCTTT.

V gene TRBV11-3 combines with J gene TRBJ2-2, with D perhaps matching TRBD2 (5 bases). Trimming shortened V by 1 base and J by 6 bases, and 12 bases separated the two germline ends. In germline, CDR1 is SGHNT, CDR2 YENEEA. The CDR3 has 15 amino acids. The CDR3 nucleotides read TGTGCCAGCAGCTTAGGAGGACTTACCCCCGGGGAGCTGTTTTTT. Amino acid sequence: CASSLGGLTPGELFF.

V gene TRBV5-1 combines with J gene TRBJ1-2, with D possibly matching TRBD1 (6 bases). Germline loops: CDR1 SGHRS, CDR2 YFSETQ. The germline V and J ends were trimmed by 6 bases and 3 bases, with 15 bases remaining between them. CDR3 length equals 14 residues. DNA for the CDR3: TGCGCCAGCACGCCGACAGGAGGAGACTATGGCTACACCTTC. Residues: CASTPTGGDYGYTF.

This chain uses TRBV5-5 with TRBJ1-1, with 7 bases lining up with TRBD1. The V segment lost 1 base and the J segment 1 base; nucleotides outside the gene matches: 4. The germline V gene encodes CDR1 SGHKS and CDR2 YYEKEE (reference sequence). CDR3 size: 15 residues. The CDR3 coding sequence is TGTGCCAGCAGCTTGATACAGGGGCCGAACACTGAAGCTTTCTTT. Amino acids: CASSLIQGPNTEAFF. Using reference TRBV5-5 and TRBJ1-1 for the parts outside the CDR3, the full variable domain is DAGVTQSPTHLIKTRGQQVTLRCSPISGHKSVSWYQQVLGQGPQFIFQYYEKEERGRGNFPDRFSARQFPNYSSELNVNALLLGDSALYLCASSLIQGPNTEAFFGQGTRLTVV.

The chain recombines TRBV19 with TRBJ1-5, with a weak D call TRBD1 (6 bases). Trimming removed 3 bases at V and 3 bases at J, with 9 bases between. Germline CDR1 is LNHDA and CDR2 is SQIVND (reference sequence). CDR3 length equals 14 residues. The CDR3 sequence: CASSMSGDNQPQHF. The DNA of the CDR3 is TGTGCCAGTAGTATGTCAGGGGACAATCAGCCCCAGCATTTT.

The chain joins TRBV19 to TRBJ1-5; D call uncertain. V lost 9 bases and J lost 0, with 15 bases in between. The CDR3 runs 15 residues. The V gene's germline CDR1 is LNHDA and CDR2 SQIVND (reference sequence). This chain's CDR3 is CASGVTGYSNQPQHF. CDR3 DNA sequence: TGTGCCAGCGGGGTGACGGGTTATAGCAATCAGCCCCAGCATTTT.